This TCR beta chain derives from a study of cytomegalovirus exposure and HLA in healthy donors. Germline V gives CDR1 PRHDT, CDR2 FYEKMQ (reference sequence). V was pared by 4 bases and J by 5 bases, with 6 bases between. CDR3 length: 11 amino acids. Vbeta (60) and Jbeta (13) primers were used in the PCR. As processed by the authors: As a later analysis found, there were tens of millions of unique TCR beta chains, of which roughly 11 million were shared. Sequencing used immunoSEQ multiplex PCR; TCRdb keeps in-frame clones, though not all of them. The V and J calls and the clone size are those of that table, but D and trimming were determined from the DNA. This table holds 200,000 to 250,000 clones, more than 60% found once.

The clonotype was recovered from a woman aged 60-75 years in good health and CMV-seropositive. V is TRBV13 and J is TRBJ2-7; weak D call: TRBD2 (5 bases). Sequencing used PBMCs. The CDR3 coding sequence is TGTGCCAGCAGCTCCGGGGACGAGCAGTACTTC. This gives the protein CASSSGDEQYF. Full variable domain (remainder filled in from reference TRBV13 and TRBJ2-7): AAGVIQSPRHLIKEKRETATLKCYPIPRHDTVYWYQQGPGQDPQFLISFYEKMQSDKGSIPDRFSAQQFSDYHSELNMSSLELGDSALYFCASSSGDEQYFGPGTRLTVT.